The T cell receptor (beta chain) described here comes from a study of blood T cell repertoires in COVID-19. At the level of the study: Samples of COVID-19 (acute and convalescent) were obtained from the United States, Italy and Spain. PBMCs, B-cell-depleted T cells, or T cells provided the cDNA or gDNA that made up the material.

V lost 6 bases, J lost 2 bases, and 11 bases lay in between. Germline CDR1 and CDR2: SGHAT and FQNNGV. This CDR3 is 13 amino acids long. Original analysis: Nucleated cell number was recorded as an estimate derived from reference gene primer amplification. Sequencing used immunoSEQ multiplex PCR; TCRdb keeps in-frame clones, though not all of them. That table supplies the V and J calls and clone size; D and trimming were determined from the DNA. The table records 60,000 or so clones, about 83% of them present only once. The sample was peripheral blood. The chain recombines TRBV11-2 with TRBJ2-7; D remains unclear. The TCR originated in a woman aged 80 or over with acute or convalescent COVID-19. CDR3 region: CASRAGSPYEQYF. In DNA form, the CDR3 reads TGTGCCAGCAGGGCCGGGTCGCCCTACGAGCAGTACTTC.